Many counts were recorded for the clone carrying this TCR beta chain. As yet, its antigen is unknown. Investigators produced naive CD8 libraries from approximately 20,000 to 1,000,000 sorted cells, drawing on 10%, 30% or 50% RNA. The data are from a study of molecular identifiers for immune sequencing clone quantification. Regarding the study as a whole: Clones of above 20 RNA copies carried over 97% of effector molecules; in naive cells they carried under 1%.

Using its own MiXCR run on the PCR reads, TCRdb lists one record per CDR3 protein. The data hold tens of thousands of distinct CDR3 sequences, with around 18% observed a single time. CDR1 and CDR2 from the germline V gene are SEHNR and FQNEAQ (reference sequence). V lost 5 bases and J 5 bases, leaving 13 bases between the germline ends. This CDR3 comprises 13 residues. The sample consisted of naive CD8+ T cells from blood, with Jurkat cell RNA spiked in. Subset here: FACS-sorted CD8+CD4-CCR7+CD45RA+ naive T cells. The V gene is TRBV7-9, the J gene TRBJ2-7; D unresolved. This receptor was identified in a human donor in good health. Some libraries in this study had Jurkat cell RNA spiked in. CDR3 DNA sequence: TGTGCCAGCAGCGCATTAGGCGGTCACGAGCAGTACTTC. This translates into CASSALGGHEQYF.